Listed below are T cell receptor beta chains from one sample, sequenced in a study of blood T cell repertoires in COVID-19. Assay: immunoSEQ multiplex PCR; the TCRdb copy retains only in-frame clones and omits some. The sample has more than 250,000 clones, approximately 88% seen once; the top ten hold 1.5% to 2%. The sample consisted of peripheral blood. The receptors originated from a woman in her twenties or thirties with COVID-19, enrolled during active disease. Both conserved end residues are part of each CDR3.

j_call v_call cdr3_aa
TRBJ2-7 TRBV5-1 CASSFRGYGTGDGEQYF
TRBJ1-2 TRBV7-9 CASSQRDRGKYGYTF
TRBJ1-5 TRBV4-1 CASSPAQNSNQPQHF
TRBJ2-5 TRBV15 CAPNRGETPGETQYF
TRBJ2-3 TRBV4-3 CASSQDRGGWNTQYF
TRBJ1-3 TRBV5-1 CASSPGQGVDTIYF
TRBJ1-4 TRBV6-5 CASSYDRAEKLFF
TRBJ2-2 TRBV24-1 CATSETRDSNTGELFF
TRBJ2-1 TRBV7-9 CASSSHEFPAYNEQFF
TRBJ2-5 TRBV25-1 CASSEVGSNPVSETQYF
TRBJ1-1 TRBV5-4 CASSPGGAVTEAFF
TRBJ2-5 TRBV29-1 CSVAGTGDDQGETQYF
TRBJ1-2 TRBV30 CAWRTPTGGAGGYTF
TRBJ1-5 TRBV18 CASSLRADNQPQHF
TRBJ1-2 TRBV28 CASSSGFYGYTF
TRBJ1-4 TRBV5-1 CASSLGQVNEKLFF
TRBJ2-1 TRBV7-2 CASSPVRGVGNNEQFF
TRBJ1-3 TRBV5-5 CASSLAGGNTIYF
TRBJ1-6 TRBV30 CAWSRRTPYNSPLHF
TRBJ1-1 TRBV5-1 CASSFRDRGGNTEAFF
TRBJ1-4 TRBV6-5 CASTRTGAVTEKLFF
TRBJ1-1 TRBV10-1 CASSADRVTEAFF
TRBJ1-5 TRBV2 CASRAPPNQPQHF
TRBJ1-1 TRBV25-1 CASSEGRDYTEAFF
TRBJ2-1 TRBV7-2 CASSFSGGRGNEQFF
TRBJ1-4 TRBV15 CATQRGQGADNEKLFF
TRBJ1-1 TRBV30 CAWSAVPNTEAFF
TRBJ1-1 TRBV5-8 CASSLGPNTEAFF
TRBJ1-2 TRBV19 CASTRQGVDYGYTF
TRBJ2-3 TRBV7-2 CASSPGLAADTQYF
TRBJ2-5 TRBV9 CASSVGGQGQETQYF
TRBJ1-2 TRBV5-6 CASSLAGVRGYTF